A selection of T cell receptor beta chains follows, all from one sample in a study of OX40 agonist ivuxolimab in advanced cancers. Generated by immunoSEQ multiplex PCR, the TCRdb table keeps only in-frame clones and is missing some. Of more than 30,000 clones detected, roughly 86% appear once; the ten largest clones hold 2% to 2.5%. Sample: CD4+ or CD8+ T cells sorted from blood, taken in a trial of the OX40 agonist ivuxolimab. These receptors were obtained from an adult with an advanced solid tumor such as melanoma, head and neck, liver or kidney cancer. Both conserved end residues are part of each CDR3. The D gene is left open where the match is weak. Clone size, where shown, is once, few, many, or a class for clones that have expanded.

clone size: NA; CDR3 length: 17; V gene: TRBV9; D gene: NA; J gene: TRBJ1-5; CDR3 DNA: TGTGCCAGCAGCCCCGGGGAGACAACTTATAGCAATCAGCCCCAGCATTTT; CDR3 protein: CASSPGETTYSNQPQHF
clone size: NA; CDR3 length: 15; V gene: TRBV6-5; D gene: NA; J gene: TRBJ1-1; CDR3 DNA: TGTGCCAGCAGCTTATACGGGGCCCCGAACACTGAAGCTTTCTTT; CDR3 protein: CASSLYGAPNTEAFF
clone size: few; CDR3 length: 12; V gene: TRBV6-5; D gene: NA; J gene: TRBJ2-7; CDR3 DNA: TGTGCCAGCAGTGGGCGGCCCTACGAGCAGTACTTC; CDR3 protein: CASSGRPYEQYF
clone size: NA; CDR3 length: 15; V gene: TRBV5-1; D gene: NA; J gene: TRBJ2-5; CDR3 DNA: TGCGCCAGCAGCTTGTTAGGCTCCCTCCGGGAGACCCAGTACTTC; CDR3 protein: CASSLLGSLRETQYF
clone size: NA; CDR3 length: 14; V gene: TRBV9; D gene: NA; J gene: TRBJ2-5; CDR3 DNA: TGTGCCAGCAGCGTAGGTCCGGGGGAGGAGACCCAGTACTTC; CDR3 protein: CASSVGPGEETQYF
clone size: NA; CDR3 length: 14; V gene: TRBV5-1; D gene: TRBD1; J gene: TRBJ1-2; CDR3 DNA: TGCGCCAGCAGCTGGGGGGACAGATCTTATGGCTACACCTTC; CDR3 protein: CASSWGDRSYGYTF
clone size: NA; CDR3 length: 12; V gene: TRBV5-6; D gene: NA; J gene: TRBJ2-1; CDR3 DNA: TGTGCCAGCAGCATTCAACAGGGTACTCAATTCTTC; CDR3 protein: CASSIQQGTQFF
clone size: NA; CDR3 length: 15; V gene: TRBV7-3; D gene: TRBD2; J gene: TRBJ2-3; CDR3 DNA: TGTGCCAGCAGCTTATTTAGCGGGGGGGCGTATACGCAGTATTTT; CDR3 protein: CASSLFSGGAYTQYF
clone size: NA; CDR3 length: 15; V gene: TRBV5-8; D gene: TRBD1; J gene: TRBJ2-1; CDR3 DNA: TGTGCCAGCAGCAGGGGACAGGGGACCTACAATGAGCAGTTCTTC; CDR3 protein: CASSRGQGTYNEQFF
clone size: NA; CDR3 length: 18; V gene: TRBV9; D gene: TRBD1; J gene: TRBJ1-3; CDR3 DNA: TGTGCCAGCAGCGTAGCACCCGGACAGGGGGCTTCTGGAAACACCATATATTTT; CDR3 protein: CASSVAPGQGASGNTIYF
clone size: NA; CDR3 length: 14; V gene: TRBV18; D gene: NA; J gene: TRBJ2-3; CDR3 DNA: TGTGCCAGCTCACCTGGGACCGACACAGATACGCAGTATTTT; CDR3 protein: CASSPGTDTDTQYF
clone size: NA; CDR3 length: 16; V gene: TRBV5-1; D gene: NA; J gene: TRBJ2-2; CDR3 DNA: TGCGCCAGCAGCTTGGCCGTTAGGGAGAACACCGGGGAGCTGTTTTTT; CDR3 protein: CASSLAVRENTGELFF
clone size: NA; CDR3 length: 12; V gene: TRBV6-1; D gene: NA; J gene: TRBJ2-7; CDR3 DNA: TGTGCCAGTCGAGGGGGAACCTACGAGCAGTACTTC; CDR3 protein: CASRGGTYEQYF
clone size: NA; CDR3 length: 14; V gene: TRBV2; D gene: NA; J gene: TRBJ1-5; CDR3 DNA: TGTGCCAGCAGTGGAGCGGGGGGCCGGCAGCCCCAGCATTTT; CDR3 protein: CASSGAGGRQPQHF
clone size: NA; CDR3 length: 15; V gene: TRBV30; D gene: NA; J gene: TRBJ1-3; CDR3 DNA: TGTGCCTGGAGTGTAAGCCTCTTCTCTGGAAACACCATATATTTT; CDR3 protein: CAWSVSLFSGNTIYF
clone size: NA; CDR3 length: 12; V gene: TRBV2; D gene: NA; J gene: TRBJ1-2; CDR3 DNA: TGTGCCAGCAGTGCCCTCAGTGGTGGCTACACCTTC; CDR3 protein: CASSALSGGYTF
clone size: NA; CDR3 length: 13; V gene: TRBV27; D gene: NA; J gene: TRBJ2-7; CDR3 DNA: TGTGCCAGCAGAGGTACAGGACCCTACGAGCAGTACTTC; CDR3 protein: CASRGTGPYEQYF
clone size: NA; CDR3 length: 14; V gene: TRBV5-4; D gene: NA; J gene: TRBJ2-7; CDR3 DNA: TGTGCCAGCAGCCGGGGGGCCTCCTCCTACGAGCAGTACTTC; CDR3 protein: CASSRGASSYEQYF
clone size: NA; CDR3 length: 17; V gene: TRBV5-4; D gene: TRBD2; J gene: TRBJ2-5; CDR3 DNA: TGTGCCAGCAGCTTGGACCGACTAGCGGGGGGCGAAGAGACCCAGTACTTC; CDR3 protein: CASSLDRLAGGEETQYF
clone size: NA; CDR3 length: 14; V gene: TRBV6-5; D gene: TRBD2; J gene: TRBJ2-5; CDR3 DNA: TGTGCCAGCAGTTCTTGGACTAGCGCGGAGACCCAGTACTTC; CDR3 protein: CASSSWTSAETQYF
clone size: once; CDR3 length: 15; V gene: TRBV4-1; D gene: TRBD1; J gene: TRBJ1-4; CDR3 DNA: TGCGCCAGCAGCCGTGACAGGGCAACTAATGAAAAACTGTTTTTT; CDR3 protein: CASSRDRATNEKLFF
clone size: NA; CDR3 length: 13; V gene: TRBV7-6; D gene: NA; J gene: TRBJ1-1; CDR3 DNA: TGTGCCAGCAGCTTAGGCAGGGCCGCCGAAGCTTTCTTT; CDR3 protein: CASSLGRAAEAFF
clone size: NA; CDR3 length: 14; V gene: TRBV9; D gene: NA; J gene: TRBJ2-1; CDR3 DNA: TGTGCCAGCAGCGGGACTACCGGACTCAATGAGCAGTTCTTC; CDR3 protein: CASSGTTGLNEQFF
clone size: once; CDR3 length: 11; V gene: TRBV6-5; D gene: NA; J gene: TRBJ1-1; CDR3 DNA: TGTGCCAGCAGTGGGAACACTGAAGCTTTCTTT; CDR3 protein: CASSGNTEAFF
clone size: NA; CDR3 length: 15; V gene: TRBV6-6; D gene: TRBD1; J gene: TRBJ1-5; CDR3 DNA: TGTGCCAGCACGCAGGGGGCAAATAGCAATCAGCCCCAGCATTTT; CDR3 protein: CASTQGANSNQPQHF
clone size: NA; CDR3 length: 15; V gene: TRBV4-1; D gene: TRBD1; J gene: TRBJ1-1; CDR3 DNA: TGCGCCAGCAGCCCCCGACAGGGCGGGAACACTGAAGCTTTCTTT; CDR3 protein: CASSPRQGGNTEAFF
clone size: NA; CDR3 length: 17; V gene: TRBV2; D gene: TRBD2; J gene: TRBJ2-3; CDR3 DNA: TGTGCCAGTCAATCTGGACTAGCGGGGGGAGGCACAGATACGCAGTATTTT; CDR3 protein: CASQSGLAGGGTDTQYF
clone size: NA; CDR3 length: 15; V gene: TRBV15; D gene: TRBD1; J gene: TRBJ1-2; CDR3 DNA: TGTGCCACCAGCAGAGTCGGGGAGGGGGCCTATGGCTACACCTTC; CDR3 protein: CATSRVGEGAYGYTF
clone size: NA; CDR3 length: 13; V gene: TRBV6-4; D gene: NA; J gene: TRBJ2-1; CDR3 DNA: TGTGCCAGCAGTGCGGAGGTGGGGAATGAGCAGTTCTTC; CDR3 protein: CASSAEVGNEQFF
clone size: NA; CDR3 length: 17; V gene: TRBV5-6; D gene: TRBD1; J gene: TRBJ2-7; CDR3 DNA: TGTGCCAGCAGCTTTCTCAGCCTTCATTTGACAGGGCGAGAGCAGTACTTC; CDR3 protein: CASSFLSLHLTGREQYF
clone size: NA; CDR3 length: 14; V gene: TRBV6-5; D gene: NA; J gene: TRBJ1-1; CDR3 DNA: TGTGCCAGCAGACAAGGACGGCGGTTCACTGAAGCTTTCTTT; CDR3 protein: CASRQGRRFTEAFF
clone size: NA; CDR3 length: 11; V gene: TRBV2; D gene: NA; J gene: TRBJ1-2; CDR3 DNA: TGTGCCACCCCCACCCTCTTTGGCTACACCTTC; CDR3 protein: CATPTLFGYTF
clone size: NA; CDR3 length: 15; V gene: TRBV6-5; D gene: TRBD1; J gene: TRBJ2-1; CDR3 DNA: TGTGCCAGCAGTCCAGGGACAGTGCAGGGGAATGAGCAGTTCTTC; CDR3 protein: CASSPGTVQGNEQFF
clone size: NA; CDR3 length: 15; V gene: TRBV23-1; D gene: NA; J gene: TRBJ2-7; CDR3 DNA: TGCGCCAGCAGTCATCTAGGGTTCGGGACCTACGAGCAGTACTTC; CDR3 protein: CASSHLGFGTYEQYF
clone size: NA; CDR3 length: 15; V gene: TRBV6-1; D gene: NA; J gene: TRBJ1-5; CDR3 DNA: TGTGCCAGCCTACAGGGAGGGAGCCACAATCAGCCCCAGCATTTT; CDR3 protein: CASLQGGSHNQPQHF
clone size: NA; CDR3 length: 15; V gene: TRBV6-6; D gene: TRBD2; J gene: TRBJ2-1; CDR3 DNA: TGTGCCAGCAGTTACTCAGGGCGGGGGTGGAATGAGCAGTTCTTC; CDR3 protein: CASSYSGRGWNEQFF
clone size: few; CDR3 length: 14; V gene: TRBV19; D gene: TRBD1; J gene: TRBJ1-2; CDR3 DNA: TGTGCCAGTAGTATTGGCAGGGGGCTCTATGGCTACACCTTC; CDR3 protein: CASSIGRGLYGYTF
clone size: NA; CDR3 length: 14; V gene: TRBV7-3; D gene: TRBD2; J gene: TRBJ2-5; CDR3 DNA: TGTGCCAGCAGCCTAGCGGGGGGGCACGAGACCCAGTACTTC; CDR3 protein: CASSLAGGHETQYF
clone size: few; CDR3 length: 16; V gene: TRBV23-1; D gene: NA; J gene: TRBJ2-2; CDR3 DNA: TGCGCCAGCAGTCAATCTGGCCAGGGCGTCACCGGGGAGCTGTTTTTT; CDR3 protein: CASSQSGQGVTGELFF
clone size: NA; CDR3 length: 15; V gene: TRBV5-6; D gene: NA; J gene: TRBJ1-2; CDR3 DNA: TGTGCCAGCAGCTTGGTTCCCACCTTAAGTTATGGCTACACCTTC; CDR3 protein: CASSLVPTLSYGYTF
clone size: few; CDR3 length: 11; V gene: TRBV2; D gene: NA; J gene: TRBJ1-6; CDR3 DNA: TGTGCCAGCAGGGAGGATTCACCCCTCCACTTT; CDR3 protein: CASREDSPLHF
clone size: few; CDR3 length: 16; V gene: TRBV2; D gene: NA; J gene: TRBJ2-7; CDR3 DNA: TGTGCCAGCAGAGCTGAAGACGGCGGCCTCCTCGACGAGCAGTACTTC; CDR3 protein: CASRAEDGGLLDEQYF
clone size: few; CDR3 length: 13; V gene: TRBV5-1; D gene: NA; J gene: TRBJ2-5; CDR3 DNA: TGCGCCAGTCACAAAGCCCCTAGGGAGACCCAGTACTTC; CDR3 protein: CASHKAPRETQYF
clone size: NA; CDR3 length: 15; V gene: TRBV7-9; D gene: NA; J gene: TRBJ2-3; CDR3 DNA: TGTGCCAGCAGCTTGGGCGGGATTAGCACAGATACGCAGTATTTT; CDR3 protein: CASSLGGISTDTQYF
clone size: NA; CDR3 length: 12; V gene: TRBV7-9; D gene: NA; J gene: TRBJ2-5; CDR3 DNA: TGTGCCAGCACCCAAGGCTTAGAGACCCAGTACTTC; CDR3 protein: CASTQGLETQYF
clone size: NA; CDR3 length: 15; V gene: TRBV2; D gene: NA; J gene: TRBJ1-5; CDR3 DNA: TGTGCCAGCAGCGCGAGGTCCGGTAGCAATCAGCCCCAGCATTTT; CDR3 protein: CASSARSGSNQPQHF
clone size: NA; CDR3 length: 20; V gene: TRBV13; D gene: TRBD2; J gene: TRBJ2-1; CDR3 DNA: TGTGCCAGCAGCTCGCTTGTGGCTAAAGCGGGGGGGCCGTCCTACAATGAGCAGTTCTTC; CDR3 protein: CASSSLVAKAGGPSYNEQFF
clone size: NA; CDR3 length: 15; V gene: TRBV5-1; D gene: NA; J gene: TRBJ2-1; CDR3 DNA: TGCGCCAGCAGCCCTTTTGGGGTGGGGCACAATGAGCAGTTCTTC; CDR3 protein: CASSPFGVGHNEQFF
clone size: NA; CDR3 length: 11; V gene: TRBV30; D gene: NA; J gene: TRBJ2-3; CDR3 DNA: TGTGCCTGGCACAGTAGTCATACGCAGTATTTT; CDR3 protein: CAWHSSHTQYF
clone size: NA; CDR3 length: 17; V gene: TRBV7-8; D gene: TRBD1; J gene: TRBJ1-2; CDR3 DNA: TGTGCCAGCAGCTCTAGACCGGGACAGATATCAAACTATGGCTACACCTTC; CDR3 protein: CASSSRPGQISNYGYTF
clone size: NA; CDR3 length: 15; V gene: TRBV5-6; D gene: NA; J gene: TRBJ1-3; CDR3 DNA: TGTGCCAGCAGCTTGGACGCCAGCTCTGGAAACACCATATATTTT; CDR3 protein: CASSLDASSGNTIYF
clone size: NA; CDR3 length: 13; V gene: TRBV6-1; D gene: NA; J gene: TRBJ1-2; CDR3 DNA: TGTGCCAGCAGCGGACTATGGCCCTATGGCTACACCTTC; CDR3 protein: CASSGLWPYGYTF
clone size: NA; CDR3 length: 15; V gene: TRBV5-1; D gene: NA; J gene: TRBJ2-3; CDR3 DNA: TGCGCCAGCAGCTCCTGGGAAGCGAGGGCAGATACGCAGTATTTT; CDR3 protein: CASSSWEARADTQYF
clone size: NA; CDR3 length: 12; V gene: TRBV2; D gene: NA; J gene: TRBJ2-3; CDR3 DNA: TGTGCCAGCAGTGAACGGGAATATACGCAGTATTTT; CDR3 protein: CASSEREYTQYF
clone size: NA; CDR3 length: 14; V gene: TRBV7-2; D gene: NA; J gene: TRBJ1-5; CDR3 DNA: TGTGCCAGCAGCTTTCAGCAGGGTGATCAGCCCCAGCATTTT; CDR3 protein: CASSFQQGDQPQHF
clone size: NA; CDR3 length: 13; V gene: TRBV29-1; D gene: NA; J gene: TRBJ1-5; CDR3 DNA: TGCAGCGTTGAATGTTTGCTGACTCAGCCCCAGCATTTT; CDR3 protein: CSVECLLTQPQHF